The 25 T cell receptor beta chains presented below share a single source sample, sequenced in a study of tumor and adjacent non-tumor tissue in lung cancer. No cell sorting was done before RNA was extracted from the tissue. More than 3 cm separated this lung sample from the edge of the tumor. The library came from three nested PCR rounds adapted from ARM-PCR protocols. From the multiplex PCR reads, TCRdb called clonotypes with MiXCR, one entry per CDR3 protein. This table holds 80,000 to 100,000 distinct CDR3 sequences, 75% to 85% found once. Sequenced: distant non-tumor lung tissue. These receptors were obtained from a man in his 60s with small cell lung cancer.

This clonotype was found many times. This chain joins TRBV5-1 and TRBJ2-1, with 7 bases identical to TRBD1. The germline V gene encodes CDR1 SGHRS and CDR2 YFSETQ. This CDR3 contains 14 residues. With 4 bases clipped from V and 13 bases from J, the junction kept 14 bases outside the gene matches. Written as DNA, the CDR3 is TGCGCCAGCAGCCTAACCACAGGGGACGCTCCCCAGTTCTTC. Residues: CASSLTTGDAPQFF.

The V gene is TRBV11-2, the J gene TRBJ2-1; D unclear. The V and J ends lost 4 bases and 8 bases respectively, with 12 bases between them. The CDR3 runs 13 residues. Germline CDR1 reads SGHAT; CDR2 reads FQNNGV. The CDR3: CASSSTNQHEQFF. The CDR3 DNA is TGTGCCAGCAGCTCAACGAATCAGCATGAGCAGTTCTTC.

Turning to this clonotype: Compared with germline, one end of the junction differs, possibly owing to a read error. The rearrangement links TRBV20-1 to TRBJ2-3; D perhaps matches TRBD2 (5 bases). Looked up from germline, CDR1 is DFQATT and CDR2 is SNEGSKA (reference sequence). This CDR3 has 15 residues. The DNA for the CDR3 is TGCTGTGCTAGAGACCCGGGGATTCTCACAGATACGCAGTATTTT. Encoded protein: CCARDPGILTDTQYF.

In the case of this clonotype: One junction end disagrees with the germline gene, perhaps due to a read error. This chain links TRBV20-1 with TRBJ2-1; tentative D call: TRBD1 (6 bases). Germline lookup yields CDR1 DFQATT and CDR2 SNEGSKA (reference sequence). CDR3 length equals 13 residues. In DNA, the CDR3 is TGCAGTGTTAGTAGGGCTGGGGGCAATGAGCAATTCTTC. Protein product: CSVSRAGGNEQFF.

In the case of this clonotype: Because it lacks the conserved phenylalanine or tryptophan at the end, this CDR3 is likely a read error. The chain links TRBV12-3 or TRBV12-4 to TRBJ2-7; possibly TRBD2 for D (6 bases). The CDR3 sequence is 15 residues long. The CDR3 nucleotides are TGTGCTAGCGCGTACCCCGGGGGAAATGGCTACGAGCAGTACATC. It codes for CASAYPGGNGYEQYI.

The chain is built from TRBV11-3 and TRBJ2-5; D possibly corresponds to TRBD1 (6 bases). Germline-derived CDR1 and CDR2 are SGHNT and YENEEA. CDR3 length equals 15 residues. Between the trimmed V and J ends, which lost 5 bases and 1 base, there was a span of 14 bases. The CDR3 bases are TGTGCCAGCAGCGCTCACAGGGAGTCCCAAGAGACCCAGTACTTC. Residues: CASSAHRESQETQYF.

V is TRBV24-1 and J is TRBJ1-5; 7 nucleotides align to TRBD1. Trimming took 5 bases from V and 4 from J; bases not matched to a gene: 4. This CDR3 is built from 14 residues. The germline V gene has CDR1 KGHDR and CDR2 SFDVKD. Written as DNA, the CDR3 is TGTGCCACCAGTGCAGGGGACAGTAATCAGCCCCAGCATTTT. Translated: CATSAGDSNQPQHF.

Regarding this clonotype: The germline gene is not matched at one end of the junction; a read error may be the cause. The V gene is TRBV29-1, the J gene TRBJ1-3, with 7 positions matching TRBD1. Germline V gives CDR1 SQVTM, CDR2 ANQGSEA. The CDR3 has 18 amino acids. CDR3 sequence reads: CSASEINKAGGDGNTIHF. CDR3 bases: TGCAGCGCCTCAGAGATAAATAAGGCAGGGGGGGACGGAAACACCATACATTTT.

This clonotype was found a few times. A read error may account for a junction end that differs from germline. The gene calls are TRBV11-2 and TRBJ2-1; TRBD2 is a possible D gene (5 bases). The CDR3 consists of 12 residues. Looked up from germline, CDR1 is SGHAT and CDR2 is FQNNGV. CDR3 residues: CASSLEAGLKIF. The CDR3 DNA reads as TGTGCCAGCAGCTTAGAGGCGGGCCTAAAGATCTTC.

Comment on this clonotype: This could be a read error, since a much larger clone is one nucleotide away. CDR3: CARSSPGQGKAGELFF. The CDR3 coding sequence is TGTGCCAGGAGTTCGCCGGGACAGGGGAAGGCCGGGGAGCTGTTTTTT. The chain employs TRBV12-3 or TRBV12-4 and TRBJ2-2, with 10 bases matching TRBD1. This CDR3 spans 16 amino acids.

The chain links TRBV6-1 to TRBJ2-3; no reliable D call. The CDR3 is made up of 14 amino acids. With 1 base removed from V and 6 bases from J, the gap between germline ends came to 11 bases. Germline CDR1 MNHNS, CDR2 SASEGT. The CDR3 loop reads CASSEGYVTDTQYF. Written as DNA, the CDR3 is TGTGCCAGCAGTGAAGGATACGTTACGGATACGCAGTATTTT.

This clonotype was counted many times. The rearrangement uses TRBV24-1 and TRBJ2-7; the D is unclear. The CDR3 is made up of 11 amino acids. Germline V gives CDR1 KGHDR, CDR2 SFDVKD. Trimming stripped 9 bases from V and 1 base from J, with 6 bases between. CDR3 nucleotides: TGTGCCACCGACGGGTCCTACGAGCAGTACGTC. Translation gives CATDGSYEQYV.

As for this clonotype: Mismatch with germline at one junction end may stem from a read error. The rearrangement joins TRBV20-1 to TRBJ2-3, with TRBD2 as a possible D gene (6 bases). The CDR3 loop spans 15 amino acids. CDR1 is DFQATT and CDR2 is SNEGSKA in the germline V gene (reference sequence). The chain's CDR3 is CSVRDPGTLTDTQYF. The CDR3 nucleotides read TGCAGTGTTAGAGACCCGGGGACTCTCACAGATACACAGTATTTT.

Details on this clonotype: At one end the junction does not follow the germline gene, possibly because of a read error. The chain couples TRBV12-3 or TRBV12-4 to TRBJ2-2, with 7 positions matching TRBD1. The CDR3 extends over 14 amino acids. Written as DNA, the CDR3 is TGTGCCAGCAATTACCGACAGGGCATTGGGGAGCTGCTTTTT. Translation gives CASNYRQGIGELLF.

A note on this clonotype: Being one base from a much bigger clone, this may be a read error. The J gene is TRBJ2-3, the V gene TRBV20-1; perhaps TRBD2 as D (5 bases). Germline V CDR1 and CDR2: DFQATT, SNEGSKA (reference sequence). The CDR3 sequence is 16 residues long. The CDR3, as DNA: TGCAGTGCTAGAGCGTCACTAGGAGGAGGCTCAGATACGCACTATTTT. This translates into CSARASLGGGSDTHYF.

About this clonotype: The junction and the germline gene differ at one end; a read error may be behind it. The chain employs TRBV6-1 and TRBJ1-1, with D hard to call. The germline CDR1 and CDR2 sequences are MNHNS and SASEGT. This CDR3 comprises 12 residues. The CDR3 DNA sequence: TGTGTCAGCATGCCATGGAACACTGGAGCTTTCTTT. Protein sequence: CVSMPWNTGAFF.

Turning to this clonotype: The junction differs from germline at one of its ends, possibly a read error. V and J are TRBV4-1 and TRBJ2-1; 12 bases align to TRBD2. This CDR3 has 17 amino acids. The germline gives CDR1 MGHRA, CDR2 YSYEKL. CDR3: CPSSLDPTSGSGKEQFF. The DNA for the CDR3 is TGCCCCAGCAGTCTTGATCCGACTAGCGGGAGTGGAAAAGAGCAGTTCTTC.

This clonotype has only one observation. A read error may produce the germline difference seen at one junction end. CDR3 protein: CDSSPSGLSKDTQYF. The DNA of the CDR3 is TGTGACAGCAGCCCTAGCGGGCTGAGTAAAGATACGCAGTATTTT. This chain uses TRBV13 with TRBJ2-3; 8 bases agree with TRBD2. The V gene's germline CDR1 is PRHDT and CDR2 FYEKMQ (reference sequence). The CDR3 has 15 residues.

The chain recombines TRBV29-1 with TRBJ1-1; the D gene is possibly TRBD1 (6 bases). Germline V CDR1 and CDR2: SQVTM, ANQGSEA. V was shortened by 7 bases and J by 8 bases, with 23 bases between the two germline ends. The CDR3 extends over 14 amino acids. The CDR3 sequence is CSAGGGAGRTEAFF. CDR3 coding DNA: TGCAGCGCCGGGGGGGGGGCGGGAAGGACAGAAGCTTTCTTT.

The sample holds one count of this clonotype. The junction departs from the called germline gene at one end, perhaps through a read error. V gene TRBV30 combines with J gene TRBJ1-3, with a possible D match to TRBD1 (5 bases). Germline V gene lookup returns CDR1 GTSNPN and CDR2 SVGIG (reference sequence). This CDR3 has 17 residues. CDR3 nucleotides: TGTGACTGGGGACTTGTACCTCCGAAGACGTGGGGAAACACCATATATTTT. It yields the protein CDWGLVPPKTWGNTIYF.

The chain employs TRBV12-3 or TRBV12-4 and TRBJ1-2; no definite D call. The CDR3 contains 14 residues. Deletions cut 6 bases from V and 1 base from J, with 12 bases between. In DNA, the CDR3 is TGTGCCAGCAGATTTACGTACGGTAACTATGGCTACACCTTC. This gives the protein CASRFTYGNYGYTF.

The chain combines TRBV2 with TRBJ2-2; D not certain. CDR3 size: 14 residues. Germline CDR1 is SNHLY and CDR2 is FYNNEI. V was shortened by 4 bases and J by 11 bases, with 17 bases between the two germline ends. The CDR3 sequence is CASSAKGKGGELFF. Written as DNA, the CDR3 is TGTGCCAGCAGTGCGAAAGGAAAAGGCGGAGAGCTGTTTTTT. Drawing the rest from reference TRBV2 and TRBJ2-2, the complete variable domain is EPEVTQTPSHQVTQMGQEVILRCVPISNHLYFYWYRQILGQKVEFLVSFYNNEISEKSEIFDDQFSVERPDGSNFTLKIRSTKLEDSAMYFCASSAKGKGGELFFGEGSRLTVL.

About this clonotype: A much larger clone lies a single base off, so this may be a read error. The chain has TRBV7-9 and TRBJ2-6; D possibly corresponds to TRBD2 (6 bases). Germline assignment: CDR1 SEHNR and CDR2 FQNEAQ (reference sequence). The CDR3 extends over 15 amino acids. The CDR3 is CASSPGRGGVNVLTF. The CDR3 DNA reads as TGTGCCAGCAGCCCAGGACGAGGAGGGGTCAACGTCCTGACTTTC. The full variable domain, completed using reference TRBV7-9 and TRBJ2-6, is DTGVSQNPRHKITKRGQNVTFRCDPISEHNRLYWYRQTLGQGPEFLTYFQNEAQLEKSRLLSDRFSAERPKGSFSTLEIQRTEQGDSAMYLCASSPGRGGVNVLTFGAGSRLTVL.

Turning to this clonotype: Compared with germline, one end of the junction differs, possibly owing to a read error. The chain couples TRBV4-1 to TRBJ2-7; D perhaps matches TRBD1 (5 bases). This CDR3 spans 13 amino acids. The germline V gene has CDR1 MGHRA and CDR2 YSYEKL. CDR3 residues: CTRSFDRLYEQHF. The CDR3, as DNA: TGCACCCGCAGTTTCGACAGACTCTACGAGCAGCACTTC.

As regards this clonotype: A read error may account for a junction end that differs from germline. The CDR3, as DNA: TGTGCCAGCACCCAAGATCTCAGGGTCAACACCGGGGAGCCGTTTTTT. Its protein product is CASTQDLRVNTGEPFF. This chain joins TRBV4-2 and TRBJ2-2; D tentatively fits TRBD1 or TRBD2 (5 bases each). There are 16 residues in the CDR3. Germline V gives CDR1 LGHNA, CDR2 YNFKEQ.